Below are 11 T cell receptor beta chains sequenced from a single sample in a study of blood T cell repertoires in COVID-19. Clones were sequenced by immunoSEQ multiplex PCR, and TCRdb holds only the in-frame ones, with some missing. The table includes some 90,000 clones, approximately 86% detected once. The sample was peripheral blood. The receptors were sampled from a man older than 75 with active or convalescent COVID-19.

The CDR3 sequence: CASRRSIAGDSTDTQYF. CDR3 nucleotide sequence: TGTGCCAGTAGGAGATCCATAGCGGGAGATAGCACAGATACGCAGTATTTT. V gene TRBV19 combines with J gene TRBJ2-3; 9 nucleotides align to TRBD2. Germline-derived CDR1 and CDR2 are LNHDA and SQIVND (reference sequence). Losses at the gene ends were 6 bases for V and 0 bases for J; bases not matched to a gene: 10. The CDR3 sequence is 17 residues long.

The rearrangement joins TRBV11-2 to TRBJ2-1; D is uncertain. The CDR3 has 12 amino acids. V gave up 4 bases and J gave up 12 bases, with 13 bases separating them. CDR1 is SGHAT and CDR2 is FQNNGV in the germline V gene. The CDR3 DNA is TGTGCCAGCAGCTCAGGTCCACAAGTGCAGTTCTTC. This translates into CASSSGPQVQFF.

This clone is a singleton in its sample. The chain links TRBV6-5 to TRBJ1-2, with D unclear. Trimming cost V 4 bases and J 8 bases, with 17 bases left between them. CDR3 length: 14 amino acids. Germline loops: CDR1 MNHEY, CDR2 SVGAGI. The CDR3 here is CASSSTKPYGGYTF. Written as DNA, the CDR3 is TGTGCCAGCAGTTCAACAAAGCCCTACGGGGGCTACACCTTC.

The rearrangement links TRBV18 to TRBJ1-1, with a weak D call TRBD1 (6 bases). The CDR3 length is 15 residues. V shed 6 bases and J shed 1 base, with 15 bases lying between them. CDR1 is KGHSH, CDR2 LQKENI, per germline. Here the CDR3 reads CASSPRGTWNTEAFF. The CDR3, as DNA: TGTGCCAGCTCGCCAAGGGGGACATGGAACACTGAAGCTTTCTTT.

This rearrangement joins TRBV28 to TRBJ1-5; 7 bases fit TRBD1. J was trimmed by 3 bases and V by 5 bases; bases with no gene match: 4. This CDR3 region has 14 residues. The germline CDR1 and CDR2 sequences are MDHEN and SYDVKM. The CDR3 DNA follows: TGTGCCAGCAGTCCAGGGGGGATCAATCAGCCCCAGCATTTT. It is translated as CASSPGGINQPQHF. The full variable domain, rest sourced from reference TRBV28 and TRBJ1-5, is DVKVTQSSRYLVKRTGEKVFLECVQDMDHENMFWYRQDPGLGLRLIYFSYDVKMKEKGDIPEGYSVSREKKERFSLILESASTNQTSMYLCASSPGGINQPQHFGDGTRLSIL.

This clone was picked up a small number of times. This sequence joins TRBV9 and TRBJ2-5, with D maybe TRBD2 (6 bases). V was pared by 2 bases and J by 2 bases, with 10 bases between. Germline V gene sequence: CDR1 SGDLS, CDR2 YYNGEE. The CDR3 consists of 14 residues. The CDR3, as DNA: TGTGCCAGCAGCGTGACCGCGGGACAAGAGACCCAGTACTTC. Protein sequence: CASSVTAGQETQYF.

The chain combines TRBV19 with TRBJ1-1; D is unclear. This CDR3 region has 13 residues. Germline values: CDR1 LNHDA, CDR2 SQIVND (reference sequence). Trimming took 5 bases from V and 1 from J, leaving 8 bases between them. As DNA, the CDR3 is TGTGCCAGTAGTCCTCCAGAGAACACTGAAGCTTTCTTT. Translated: CASSPPENTEAFF.

This clone occurred a few times. The CDR3 DNA is TGTGCCATCAGTGAAAGCCAGGGTTATAATTCACCCCTCCACTTT. It translates to CAISESQGYNSPLHF. The chain recombines TRBV10-3 with TRBJ1-6; D possibly corresponds to TRBD1 (5 bases). Germline V gene data show CDR1 as ENHRY and CDR2 as SYGVKD. V gave up 3 bases and J gave up 4 bases, with 10 bases separating them. This CDR3 spans 15 amino acids.

V and J are TRBV6-1 and TRBJ1-2; no clear D. V gave up 1 base and J gave up 0 bases, with 9 bases separating them. The germline V gene encodes CDR1 MNHNS and CDR2 SASEGT. This CDR3 has 15 amino acids. The CDR3 DNA is TGTGCCAGCAGTGAAGGGGGAGGGTCTAACTATGGCTACACCTTC. Translating gives CASSEGGGSNYGYTF.

The rearrangement joins TRBV3-1 (or the pseudogene TRBV3-2) to TRBJ1-5; no firm D call. The V gene's germline CDR1 is LGHDT and CDR2 YNNKEL (reference sequence). The CDR3 loop spans 13 amino acids. Trimming took off 2 bases at V and 7 bases at J, with 9 bases between the two ends. The CDR3 sequence is CASSQSLSQPQHF. The CDR3 region has the DNA TGTGCCAGCAGCCAAAGTCTTAGCCAGCCCCAGCATTTT.

V gene TRBV14 combines with J gene TRBJ2-1; TRBD2 matches at 14 bases. The CDR3 covers 14 residues. The trim removed 8 bases at V and 9 bases at J, leaving 6 bases unmatched. Germline V gene lookup returns CDR1 SGHDN and CDR2 FVKESK. The CDR3 region is CASGGLAGVGEQFF. The CDR3 DNA reads as TGTGCCAGCGGGGGACTAGCGGGAGTTGGTGAGCAGTTCTTC.